Listed here is a single T cell receptor (beta chain). These data belong to a study of blood T cell repertoires in COVID-19. The wider study: Sources were T cells, B-cell-depleted T cells, or PBMCs; the material itself was cDNA or gDNA.

Profiling relied on immunoSEQ multiplex PCR, and the TCRdb table lists in-frame clones only, not all of them. Of around 280,000 clones listed, roughly 90% are singletons. The germline V gene encodes CDR1 LGHDT and CDR2 YNNKEL (reference sequence). The length of the CDR3 is 14 residues. V lost 6 bases and J lost 1; bases outside the gene matches: 2. The Seattle patients joined while their infection was active and were tracked longitudinally afterward. The clonotype originates from a woman in her thirties with COVID-19, enrolled during active disease. The rearrangement joins TRBV3-1 (or the pseudogene TRBV3-2) to TRBJ2-3; 9 nucleotides line up with TRBD2. The sequenced sample consisted of peripheral blood. CDR3 DNA: TGTGCCAGCAGACGCGGGGGGGGCACAGATACGCAGTATTTT. It yields the protein CASRRGGGTDTQYF.